The present T cell receptor beta chain was sequenced within a study of blood T cell repertoires in COVID-19. Study at large: COVID-19 samples, acute and convalescent, were from the United States, Italy and Spain. Sample material is recorded as cDNA or gDNA derived from T cells, B-cell-depleted T cells, or PBMCs.

Patients from Seattle were sampled longitudinally, starting during active infection. Trimming left V 4 bases short and J 5 bases short, with 11 bases between. The V gene's germline CDR1 is SGHTA and CDR2 FQGNSA. The CDR3 is made up of 14 amino acids. Original data processing: Using reference gene primer amplification, nucleated cell counts were estimated. TCRdb keeps only in-frame clones here, not all; method: immunoSEQ multiplex PCR. V, J and clone size are those of that table, while D and trimming were read from the DNA. The table includes fewer than 250,000 clones, 84% detected once. Material for sequencing was peripheral blood. The rearrangement joins TRBV7-2 to TRBJ2-2; tentatively, D is TRBD2 (6 bases). The receptor was derived from a woman of 80 years or more with COVID-19, enrolled during active disease. DNA for the CDR3: TGTGCCAGCAGCTGGGACCGGGGGACCGGGGAGCTGTTTTTT. Amino acids: CASSWDRGTGELFF.